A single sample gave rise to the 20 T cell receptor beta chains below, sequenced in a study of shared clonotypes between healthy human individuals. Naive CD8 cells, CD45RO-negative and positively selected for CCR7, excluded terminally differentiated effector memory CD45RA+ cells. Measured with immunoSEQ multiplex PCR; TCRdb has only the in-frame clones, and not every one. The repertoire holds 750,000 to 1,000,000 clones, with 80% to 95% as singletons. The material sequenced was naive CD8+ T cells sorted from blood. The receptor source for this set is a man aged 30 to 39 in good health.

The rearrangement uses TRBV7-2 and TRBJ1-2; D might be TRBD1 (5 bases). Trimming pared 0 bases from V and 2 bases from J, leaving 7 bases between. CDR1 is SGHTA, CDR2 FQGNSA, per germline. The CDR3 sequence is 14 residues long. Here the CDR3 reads CASSLAWGNYGYTF. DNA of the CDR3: TGTGCCAGCAGCTTAGCTTGGGGGAACTATGGCTACACCTTC.

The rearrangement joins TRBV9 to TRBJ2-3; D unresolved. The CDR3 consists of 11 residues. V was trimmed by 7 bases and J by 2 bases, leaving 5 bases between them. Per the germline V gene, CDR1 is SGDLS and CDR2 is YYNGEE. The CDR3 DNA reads TGTGCCAGCGGGGTCACAGATACGCAGTATTTT. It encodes CASGVTDTQYF. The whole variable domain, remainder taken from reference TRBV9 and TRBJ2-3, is DSGVTQTPKHLITATGQRVTLRCSPRSGDLSVYWYQQSLDQGLQFLIQYYNGEERAKGNILERFSAQQFPDLHSELNLSSLELGDSALYFCASGVTDTQYFGPGTRLTVL.

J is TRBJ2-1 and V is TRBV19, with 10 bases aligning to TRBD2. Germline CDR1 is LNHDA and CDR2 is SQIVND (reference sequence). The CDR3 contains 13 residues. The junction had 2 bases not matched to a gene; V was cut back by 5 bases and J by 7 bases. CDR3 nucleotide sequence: TGTGCCAGTAGTCTACTAGCGGGGAATGAGCAGTTCTTC. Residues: CASSLLAGNEQFF.

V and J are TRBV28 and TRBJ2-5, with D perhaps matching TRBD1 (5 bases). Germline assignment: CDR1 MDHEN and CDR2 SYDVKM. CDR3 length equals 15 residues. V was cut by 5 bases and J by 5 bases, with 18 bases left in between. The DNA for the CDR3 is TGTGCCAGCAGTCCCCGGCAGGGCGTATTGGAGACCCAGTACTTC. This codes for CASSPRQGVLETQYF.

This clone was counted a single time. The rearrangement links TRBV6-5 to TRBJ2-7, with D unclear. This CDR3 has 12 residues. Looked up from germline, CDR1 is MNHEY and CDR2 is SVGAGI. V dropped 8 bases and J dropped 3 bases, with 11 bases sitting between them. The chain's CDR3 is CASESSGYEQYF. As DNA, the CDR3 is TGTGCCAGCGAGTCTTCTGGCTACGAGCAGTACTTC.

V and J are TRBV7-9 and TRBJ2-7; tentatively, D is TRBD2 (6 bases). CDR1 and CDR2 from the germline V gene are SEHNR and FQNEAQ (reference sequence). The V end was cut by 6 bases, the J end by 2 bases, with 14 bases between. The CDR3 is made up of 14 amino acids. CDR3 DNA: TGTGCCAGCAGTGGTGGCGGGATGGCCTACGAGCAGTACTTC. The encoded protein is CASSGGGMAYEQYF.

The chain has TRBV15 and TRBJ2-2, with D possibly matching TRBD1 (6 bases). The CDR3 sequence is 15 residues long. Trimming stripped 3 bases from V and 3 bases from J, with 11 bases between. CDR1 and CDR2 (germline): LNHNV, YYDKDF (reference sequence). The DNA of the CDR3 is TGTGCCACCAGCAGGGGACACTACGACACCGGGGAGCTGTTTTTT. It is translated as CATSRGHYDTGELFF.

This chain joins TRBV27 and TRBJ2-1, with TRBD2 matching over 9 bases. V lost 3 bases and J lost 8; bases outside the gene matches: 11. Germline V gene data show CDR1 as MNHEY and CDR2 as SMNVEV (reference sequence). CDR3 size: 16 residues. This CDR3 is CASSLASGTRLHEQFF. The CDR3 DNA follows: TGTGCCAGCAGTTTGGCTAGCGGGACTCGTCTCCATGAGCAGTTCTTC.

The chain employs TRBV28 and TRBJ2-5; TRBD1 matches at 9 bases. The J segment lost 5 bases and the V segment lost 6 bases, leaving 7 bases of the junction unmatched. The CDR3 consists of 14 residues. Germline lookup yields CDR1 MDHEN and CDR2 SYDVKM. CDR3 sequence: CASSTNRGLETQYF. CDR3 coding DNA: TGTGCCAGCAGCACGAACAGGGGGCTGGAGACCCAGTACTTC.

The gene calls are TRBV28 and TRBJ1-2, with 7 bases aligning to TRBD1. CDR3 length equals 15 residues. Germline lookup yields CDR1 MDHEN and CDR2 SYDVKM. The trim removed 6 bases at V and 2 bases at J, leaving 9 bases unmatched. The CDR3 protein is CASSLWAQGNYGYTF. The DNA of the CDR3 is TGTGCCAGCAGCCTATGGGCACAGGGGAACTATGGCTACACCTTC.

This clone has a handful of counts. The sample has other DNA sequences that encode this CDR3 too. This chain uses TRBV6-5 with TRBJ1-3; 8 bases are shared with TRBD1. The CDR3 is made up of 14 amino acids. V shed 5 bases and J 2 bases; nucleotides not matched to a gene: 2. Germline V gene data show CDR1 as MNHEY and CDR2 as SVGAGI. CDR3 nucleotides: TGTGCCAGCAGTCAGACAGGGGCTGGAAACACCATATATTTT. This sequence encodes CASSQTGAGNTIYF.

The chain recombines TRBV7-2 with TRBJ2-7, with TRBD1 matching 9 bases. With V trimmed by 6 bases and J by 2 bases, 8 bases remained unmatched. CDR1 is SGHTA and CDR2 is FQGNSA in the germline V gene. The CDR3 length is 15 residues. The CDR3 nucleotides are TGTGCCAGCAGTTTAAGACAGGGGGGAACCTACGAGCAGTACTTC. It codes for CASSLRQGGTYEQYF.

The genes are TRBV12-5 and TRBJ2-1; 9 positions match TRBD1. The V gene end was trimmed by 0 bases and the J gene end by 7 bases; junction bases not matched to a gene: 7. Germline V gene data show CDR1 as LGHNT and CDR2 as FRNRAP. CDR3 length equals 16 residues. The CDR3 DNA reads TGTGCTAGTGGTTTGGTAGGGGGACAGGGCGTTAATGAGCAGTTCTTC. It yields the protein CASGLVGGQGVNEQFF.

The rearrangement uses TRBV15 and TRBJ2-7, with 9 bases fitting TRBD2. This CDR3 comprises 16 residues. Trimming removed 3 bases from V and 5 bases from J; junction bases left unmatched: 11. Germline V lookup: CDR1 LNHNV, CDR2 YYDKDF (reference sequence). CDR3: CATSSPSGTSFNEQYF. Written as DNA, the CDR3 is TGTGCCACCAGCAGCCCCAGTGGGACTAGCTTCAACGAGCAGTACTTC.

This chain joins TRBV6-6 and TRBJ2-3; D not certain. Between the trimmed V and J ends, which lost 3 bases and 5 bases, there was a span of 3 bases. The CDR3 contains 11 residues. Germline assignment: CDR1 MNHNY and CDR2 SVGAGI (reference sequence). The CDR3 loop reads CASSYQDTQYF. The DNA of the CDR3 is TGTGCCAGCAGTTATCAAGATACGCAGTATTTT.

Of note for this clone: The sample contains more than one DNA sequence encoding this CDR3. The CDR3, as DNA: TGTGCCAGCAGTTTGAGTGGGAGTGAAGAGACCCAGTACTTC. Its translation is CASSLSGSEETQYF. V gene TRBV28 combines with J gene TRBJ2-5, with D maybe TRBD2 (5 bases). Between the trimmed V and J ends, which lost 3 bases and 3 bases, there was a span of 11 bases. The CDR3 has 14 residues. Germline V gene sequence: CDR1 MDHEN, CDR2 SYDVKM.

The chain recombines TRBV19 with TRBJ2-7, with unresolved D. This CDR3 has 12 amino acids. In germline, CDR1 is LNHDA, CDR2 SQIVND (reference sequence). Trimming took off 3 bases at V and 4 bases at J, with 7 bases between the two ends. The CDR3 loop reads CASSIGRYEQYF. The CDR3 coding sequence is TGTGCCAGTAGTATCGGTCGATACGAGCAGTACTTC.

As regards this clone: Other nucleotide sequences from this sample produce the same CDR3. The CDR3 region is CASSSSGGTDTQYF. In DNA, the CDR3 is TGTGCCAGCAGCTCTAGCGGCGGCACAGATACGCAGTATTTT. V is TRBV7-6 and J is TRBJ2-3; 7 nucleotides align to TRBD2. Germline-derived CDR1 and CDR2 are SGHVS and FNYEAQ. V was pared by 4 bases and J by 1 base, with 2 bases of the junction left unmatched. This CDR3 has 14 amino acids.

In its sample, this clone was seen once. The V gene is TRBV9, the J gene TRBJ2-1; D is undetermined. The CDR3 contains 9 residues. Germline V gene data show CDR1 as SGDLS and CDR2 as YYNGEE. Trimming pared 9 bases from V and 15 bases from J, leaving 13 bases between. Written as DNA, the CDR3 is TGTGCCACTGGGCATCCCCCGTTCTTC. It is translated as CATGHPPFF. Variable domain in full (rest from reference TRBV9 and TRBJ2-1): DSGVTQTPKHLITATGQRVTLRCSPRSGDLSVYWYQQSLDQGLQFLIQYYNGEERAKGNILERFSAQQFPDLHSELNLSSLELGDSALYFCATGHPPFFGPGTRLTVL.

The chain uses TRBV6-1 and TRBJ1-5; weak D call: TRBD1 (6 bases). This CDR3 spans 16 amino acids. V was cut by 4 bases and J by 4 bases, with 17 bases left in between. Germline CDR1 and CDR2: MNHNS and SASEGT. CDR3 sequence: CASSADRKVENQPQHF. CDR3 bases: TGTGCCAGCAGTGCTGACAGGAAGGTTGAGAATCAGCCCCAGCATTTT.